This TCR beta chain was identified during a study of radiotherapy plus CTLA-4 blockade in lung cancer. Turning to the study itself: Of all patients, under 20% responded objectively and about 30% showed disease control. General study findings and limits: Increased serum interferon-beta after radiation also reportedly predicted response strongly. Clones derived from tumor TCRs expanded in blood after radiotherapy plus ipilimumab.

CDR1 is LNHDA, CDR2 SQIVND, per germline (reference sequence). The V and J ends lost 7 bases and 3 bases, in that order; junction bases with no gene match: 14. The CDR3 is 17 residues long. Worth noting for this clone: Its target is not known. A read error is likely, as this CDR3 ends without the conserved phenylalanine or tryptophan.

The assay was immunoSEQ multiplex PCR, and TCRdb's table has in-frame clones only and misses some. The table shows 40,000 to 45,000 clones, with about 75% occurring only once. The material sequenced was peripheral blood, taken from a patient treated with radiotherapy plus ipilimumab. V and J are TRBV19 and TRBJ1-1; TRBD1 matches at 10 bases. This receptor was identified in a human donor with non-small cell lung cancer who had stable disease on radiotherapy plus ipilimumab. CDR3 in DNA: TGTGCCAGTACCGGGGACAGGGGCCGCCCTAAGGACACTGAAGCTTTCCTT. This codes for CASTGDRGRPKDTEAFL.